Shown below are 6 T cell receptor beta chains from a single sample sequenced in a study of cytomegalovirus exposure and HLA in healthy donors. Profiling relied on immunoSEQ multiplex PCR, and the TCRdb table lists in-frame clones only, not all of them. The repertoire has 120,000 to 150,000 clones, about 87% of them found once; the top ten carry roughly 9.4%. Material for sequencing was PBMCs. The receptors were sampled from a young man in good health and CMV-seropositive.

The V call is TRBV27, the J call TRBJ2-7; the match to TRBD1 covers 8 bases. Looked up from germline, CDR1 is MNHEY and CDR2 is SMNVEV (reference sequence). The V and J ends lost 3 bases and 7 bases, in that order; junction bases with no gene match: 14. This CDR3 has 16 residues. CDR3 sequence: CASSLGPSTGVEEQYF. The CDR3 DNA sequence: TGTGCCAGCAGTTTGGGCCCTTCGACAGGGGTAGAGGAGCAGTACTTC.

The chain carries TRBV7-6 and TRBJ2-2; TRBD1 matches at 10 bases. Trimming cost V 3 bases and J 3 bases; bases outside gene matches: 4. The germline V gene has CDR1 SGHVS and CDR2 FNYEAQ. The CDR3 extends over 16 amino acids. CDR3 coding DNA: TGTGCCAGCAGCTTCGCCGGGACAGGGGACACCGGGGAGCTGTTTTTT. Its protein is CASSFAGTGDTGELFF.

This clone appeared a few times. V is TRBV5-5 and J is TRBJ2-7, with D maybe TRBD2 (5 bases). The germline V and J ends were trimmed by 5 bases and 6 bases, with 21 bases remaining between them. This CDR3 is built from 15 residues. Germline V gene sequence: CDR1 SGHKS, CDR2 YYEKEE (reference sequence). The CDR3 bases are TGTGCCAGCAGGGTCTTTGCGGGCCCGAACAGCGAGCAGTACTTC. Its protein is CASRVFAGPNSEQYF.

The CDR3 DNA is TGCGCCAGCAGCGGGAGCCTAGCGGGAAGCGAGACCCAGTACTTC. Translated: CASSGSLAGSETQYF. The chain joins TRBV5-1 to TRBJ2-5, with TRBD2 matching over 9 bases. V lost 4 bases and J lost 5; bases outside the gene matches: 9. Germline V lookup: CDR1 SGHRS, CDR2 YFSETQ. CDR3 length equals 15 residues.

This clone was counted between two and nine times. The genes are TRBV19 and TRBJ1-2, with D possibly TRBD1 on 6 matching bases. V was clipped by 3 bases and J by 4 bases, with 15 bases between them. Germline lookup yields CDR1 LNHDA and CDR2 SQIVND (reference sequence). The CDR3 sequence is 15 residues long. CDR3 protein: CASSISGAVGYGYTF. As DNA, the CDR3 is TGTGCCAGTAGTATCTCAGGGGCGGTCGGCTATGGCTACACCTTC.

The chain recombines TRBV25-1 with TRBJ2-5; D perhaps matches TRBD1 (5 bases). V dropped 4 bases and J dropped 1 base, with 16 bases sitting between them. The CDR3 is 16 residues long. Germline CDR1 MGHDK, CDR2 SYGVNS. The chain's CDR3 is CASSGLQKGLQETQYF. CDR3 DNA: TGTGCCAGCAGTGGCTTACAAAAGGGGCTCCAAGAGACCCAGTACTTC.